The sample holds a few counts of the clone carrying this T cell receptor (beta chain). Its matching antigen is unknown. Expressed TCRB transcripts were sequenced after all isolated RNA was converted to cDNA. Assay used: immunoSEQ multiplex PCR; TCRdb lists only in-frame clones, some missing. The table includes a few hundred thousand clones, roughly 11% detected once. This entry belongs to a study of beta chain features in type 1 diabetes. Study information: Healthy donors resembled patients in age, gender and cell yields. Study-level results: HLA effects on TCRB rearrangement stayed unresolved here. Shortening that was moderate but significant affected the TCRB CDR3s of Type 1 diabetes patients in all four CD4+ subsets. Fewer junction insertions and more nucleotide deletions appeared in type 1 diabetes patients. The study notes PCR might favor shorter templates equally in patients and controls.

The CDR3 has 11 residues. The germline CDR1 and CDR2 sequences are ENHRY and SYGVKD. Trimming cost V 9 bases and J 3 bases, with 8 bases left between them. The sequence came from a man aged 30-40 years with type 1 diabetes. V gene TRBV10-3 combines with J gene TRBJ1-1; D is unresolved. Sequences were obtained from naive CD4+ T cells from blood. The CDR3 sequence: CAIRRDTEAFF. The CDR3 DNA is TGTGCCATTCGGAGGGACACTGAAGCTTTCTTT.